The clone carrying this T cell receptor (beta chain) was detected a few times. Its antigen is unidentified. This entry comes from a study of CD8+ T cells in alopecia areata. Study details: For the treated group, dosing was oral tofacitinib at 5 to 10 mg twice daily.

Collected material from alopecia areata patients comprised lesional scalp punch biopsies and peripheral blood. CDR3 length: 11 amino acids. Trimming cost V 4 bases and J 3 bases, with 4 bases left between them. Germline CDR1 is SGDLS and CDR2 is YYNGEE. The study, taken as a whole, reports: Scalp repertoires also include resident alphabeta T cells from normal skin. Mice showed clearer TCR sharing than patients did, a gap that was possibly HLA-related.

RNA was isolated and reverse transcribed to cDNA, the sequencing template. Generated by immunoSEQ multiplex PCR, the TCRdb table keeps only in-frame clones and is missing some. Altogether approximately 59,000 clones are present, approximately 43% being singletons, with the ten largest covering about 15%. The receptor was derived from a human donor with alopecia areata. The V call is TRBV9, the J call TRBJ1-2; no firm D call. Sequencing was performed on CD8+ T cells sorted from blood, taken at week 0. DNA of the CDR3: TGTGCCAGCAGCTCATACTATGGCTACACCTTC. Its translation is CASSSYYGYTF.